The TCR beta chain described here comes from a study of identical twins (dated by TCRdb to the mid-2010s). Study-level background: To test whether fetal clonotypes persist, this study deep-sequenced TCR alpha and beta repertoires from monozygotic twins, from unrelated adults of various ages, and from cord blood. To rule out contamination, replicate twin experiments were performed at different times with different library preparation protocols. On the study overall, not on this receptor specifically: Zero-insertion analyses could be partly confounded by invariant T cells such as MAIT and iNKT, though diverse VJ usage argued against such confounding for most clonotypes. Fewer insertions were carried by abundant cord blood beta clonotypes; a weaker similar trend was observed in young adult naive repertoires, while no such trend was observed in memory repertoires. Compared with coincidental sharing between unrelated individuals, an excess of low generation-probability sequences was observed among out-of-frame TCR alpha sequences shared between twins. In monozygotic twins, out-of-frame TCR alpha sharing was systematically underestimated by recombination models, although the models agreed with sharing between unrelated individuals. A weaker excess of twin sharing was found in beta out-of-frame sequences because the signal-to-noise ratio was lowered by fewer shared sequences. Because the same donors could not be followed over many years, conclusions were based on cross-sectional statistical analysis.

Only healthy Caucasian donors were included. Three pairs of female monozygotic twins, all aged about 18 to 30 years, made up the twin cohort. Positive isolation kits from Invitrogen were used to isolate the CD4+ and CD8+ T cell populations. From the cysteine through the phenylalanine, the CDR3 covers 16 amino acids. The retained sequence is limited to the CDR3, 48 bases, with the frame set at the first base. The germline V gene yields SGHRS for CDR1 and YFSETQ for CDR2. Trimmed from V: 4 bases; trimmed from J: 6 bases; junction bases lacking a gene match: 9. Libraries came from 5' RACE. Instrument on record: Illumina HiSeq 2000. Template switching added a universal primer binding site, and the final cDNA carried a unique molecular identifier that allowed TCR cDNA molecules to be counted accurately. Specific primers in the conserved constant-segment region were used to synthesize first-strand cDNA for the TCR alpha and beta chains. To control for contamination, every cDNA library was double barcoded, receiving both a SMART-Mk sample barcode and Illumina barcodes. TruSeq adapter sequences along with Illumina sample barcodes were introduced in two successive PCR steps. The TCR alpha and beta cDNA libraries were sequenced on the Illumina HiSeq platform using custom primers. Concerning the study's data processing: MiGEC processed the raw reads to extract unique molecular identifiers, while MiXCR was used to determine the CDR3 positions. For each individual, recombination models were inferred using an EM algorithm with the repgenHMM and IGoR tools. The analysis of shared clonotypes was done with the tcR package in R, with sharing normalized by the product of cloneset sizes. To study raw recombination free of thymic and clonal selection effects, out-of-frame nonproductive sequences were analyzed. Using fastp trimming at Q25 and MiXCR clonotype assembly, TCRdb reanalyzed the public sequencing data and kept in-frame beta chains. Identical CDR3 protein sequences are pooled into one entry, listed with their most common genes and DNA. These V and J calls rely on TCRdb rather than the paper's analysis. This sample comprises 450,000 or so distinct CDR3 sequences, roughly 24% of them detected only once. The biggest ten clones account for about 3% of the sample.

This clonotype showed up just a few times. Its recognized antigen is unknown. Per-nucleotide qualities are absent, and no much larger clonotype sits a single base away. These data are also associated with another study on T cells expressing NK-cell markers. That second report states: Under 10 donors provided sorted CD3+CD56+NKG2C+, CD3+CD56+NKG2C- and CD3+CD56-NKG2C+ T-cell subsets, whose TCR beta-chain repertoires were profiled. Among the eight sequenced donors, only one was HCMV-seronegative, while the other seven were HCMV-seropositive. To restrict sorting to alphabetaTCR-expressing T cells, an anti-gammadeltaTCR antibody was added in several experiments. For about 6 donors, the dominant CD3+CD56+NKG2C+ clonotypes were among the top 10 CD8+ clonotypes and accounted for roughly 1.0-7.5% of CD8+ T cells. Those dominant clonotypes were again the most abundant among CD3+CD56-NKG2C+ cells in a handful of donors, at roughly 28.3-60.1%. Whether the expanded NKG2C-expressing T cell clones were specific for HCMV antigens remained unclear. The study sequenced eight donors, all healthy volunteers chosen at random: three men and five women. HCMV-specific IgG was detected in serum with a commercial ELISA kit to determine HCMV serostatus. Reads were demultiplexed and grouped by UMI with MIGEC, and clonotypes were assembled and quantified with MiTCR. To exclude erroneous sequences, any TCR cDNA sequence not supported by at least two reads was discarded. The tcR package was used for downstream repertoire analysis, and clonotypes were matched across fractions by CDR3 nucleotide sequence plus V segment. VDJmatch was used to annotate antigen specificity against VDJdb, with one amino acid substitution allowed in CDR3.

The clonotype originates from a woman in her late teens or twenties in good health. Input material: CD4+ T cells sorted from blood. This receptor chain uses TRBV5-1 and TRBJ2-2; 10 middle bases align to TRBD2. The DNA sequence is given as TGCGCCAGCAGCGGGGGGTCTAGCGGGAGTTCCGGGGAGCTGTTTTTT. The translation is CASSGGSSGSSGELFF.